Listed below are T cell receptor beta chains from one sample, sequenced in a study of blood T cells in healthy people across ages. In TCRdb, the 5' RACE reads were re-called with MiXCR into one record per CDR3 protein. The sample yields approximately 780,000 distinct CDR3 sequences, roughly 24% seen once. The data were also submitted as part of a second study, on T cells of mothers and their children.

The sequencing input was blood. Receptors were obtained from a boy younger than 18 in good health. Both conserved end residues are part of each CDR3. Each record gives: CDR3 protein, CDR3 DNA, clone size, D gene, V gene, J gene. A D gene is named only where the DNA matches it firmly. Only part of the rows carry a size: once, few, many, or a class if the clone is expanded.

cdr3_aa: CASSERGGVNEQFF
cdr3_nt: TGTGCCAGCAGTGAACGGGGGGGCGTCAATGAGCAGTTCTTC
clone_size: NA
d_call: TRBD2
v_call: TRBV6-1
j_call: TRBJ2-1

cdr3_aa: CSARHREETQYF
cdr3_nt: TGCAGTGCCCGTCACAGGGAGGAGACCCAGTACTTC
clone_size: few
d_call: NA
v_call: TRBV20-1
j_call: TRBJ2-5

cdr3_aa: CASSYEGGQNTEAFF
cdr3_nt: TGCGCCAGCAGCTACGAGGGGGGGCAGAACACTGAAGCTTTCTTT
clone_size: NA
d_call: NA
v_call: TRBV5-1
j_call: TRBJ1-1

cdr3_aa: CSAREGLFF
cdr3_nt: TGCAGTGCTAGAGAGGGACTGTTTTTT
clone_size: once
d_call: NA
v_call: TRBV20-1
j_call: TRBJ1-4

cdr3_aa: CATSRRQGNHGYTF
cdr3_nt: TGTGCCACCAGCAGACGCCAGGGGAACCATGGCTACACCTTC
clone_size: NA
d_call: NA
v_call: TRBV15
j_call: TRBJ1-2

cdr3_aa: CASSFFRAREQFF
cdr3_nt: TGTGCCAGCAGCTTCTTCAGGGCTCGGGAGCAGTTCTTC
clone_size: NA
d_call: NA
v_call: TRBV5-6
j_call: TRBJ2-1

cdr3_aa: CASLSHGISYEQYF
cdr3_nt: TGTGCCAGCCTTTCTCATGGTATATCCTACGAGCAGTACTTC
clone_size: few
d_call: NA
v_call: TRBV28
j_call: TRBJ2-7

cdr3_aa: CASSFQGYSGNTIYF
cdr3_nt: TGTGCCAGCAGTTTCCAAGGGTACTCTGGAAACACCATATATTTT
clone_size: few
d_call: NA
v_call: TRBV12-3/TRBV12-4
j_call: TRBJ1-3

cdr3_aa: CSADGGIYYEQYF
cdr3_nt: TGCAGTGCTGACGGGGGGATATACTACGAGCAGTACTTC
clone_size: NA
d_call: TRBD2
v_call: TRBV20-1
j_call: TRBJ2-7

cdr3_aa: CANSSRYQFLSGANVLTF
cdr3_nt: TGTGCCAACAGCTCCCGCTATCAGTTTCTCTCTGGGGCCAACGTCCTGACTTTC
clone_size: NA
d_call: NA
v_call: TRBV11-2
j_call: TRBJ2-6

cdr3_aa: CASSTAGANTEAFF
cdr3_nt: TGTGCCAGCAGTACCGCGGGGGCAAACACTGAAGCTTTCTTT
clone_size: NA
d_call: NA
v_call: TRBV27
j_call: TRBJ1-1